This TCR beta chain was captured in a study of blood T cell repertoires in COVID-19. Turning to the study itself: The samples span acute and convalescent COVID-19 from the United States, Italy and Spain. PBMCs, B-cell-depleted T cells, or T cells provided the cDNA or gDNA that made up the material.

Original processing notes: Nucleated cell counts were estimated from reference gene primer amplification. Clones were sequenced by immunoSEQ multiplex PCR, and TCRdb holds only the in-frame ones, with some missing. V, J and clone size derive from that table, while D and trimming were established from the DNA sequence. The sample carries around 300,000 clones, 85% recorded once. Germline-derived CDR1 and CDR2 are SQVTM and ANQGSEA. This CDR3 region has 14 residues. The V end lost 4 bases, the J end lost 2 bases, and 11 bases lay between the germline ends. The sequenced sample consisted of PBMCs or T cells enriched from blood (not recorded which). The receptor's source is a woman between 45 and 60 years old who had recovered from COVID-19. This chain connects TRBV29-1 to TRBJ2-2; D is unclear. Written as DNA, the CDR3 is TGCAGCGTTGCAATCAGGCCTAACACCGGGGAGCTGTTTTTT. It codes for CSVAIRPNTGELFF.